This T cell receptor (beta chain) is drawn from a study of blood T cell repertoires in COVID-19. Study-level information: There were acute and convalescent COVID-19 samples, and they came from the United States, Italy and Spain. The cDNA or gDNA used as material had been derived from T cells, B-cell-depleted T cells, or PBMCs.

Under the authors' procedure: Scientists estimated how many nucleated cells there were by amplifying reference gene primers. Sequencing used immunoSEQ multiplex PCR; TCRdb keeps in-frame clones, though not all of them. V and J calls and clone size are copied from that table; D and trimming were computed from the DNA. The sample lists some 490,000 clones, 80% to 90% seen once, with about 3.2% in the top ten. With 0 bases clipped from V and 4 bases from J, the junction kept 2 bases outside the gene matches. The CDR3 is 14 residues long. From germline, CDR1 is SGHNT and CDR2 YYREEE (reference sequence).

Sequenced: peripheral blood. The chain has TRBV5-4 and TRBJ1-2; 8 positions agree with TRBD1. The origin of this receptor is a human donor in a cohort sampled during active COVID-19. The CDR3 loop is CASSLGQGIYGYTF. DNA of the CDR3: TGTGCCAGCAGCTTGGGACAGGGGATCTATGGCTACACCTTC.